A selection of T cell receptor beta chains follows, all from one sample in a study of a mutant IDH1 vaccine in newly diagnosed glioma. Method: immunoSEQ multiplex PCR; TCRdb's copy keeps in-frame clones and lacks some. The sample carries about 66,000 clones, 65% to 90% recorded once. The sample was PBMCs, taken from a glioma patient treated with radiotherapy, temozolomide or both. Receptors originate from a man aged 30-40 years with glioma. Each CDR3 is given with its conserved first and last residue. Fields, in order: V gene, J gene, clone size, D gene, CDR3 protein, CDR3 DNA. D genes are given only for firm matches. Size is stated for part of the rows, as once, few or many counts, or as a class when the clone is expanded.

v_gene: TRBV7-9; j_gene: TRBJ1-1; abundance: .; d_gene: .; CDR3aa: CASSLEYGATEAFF; CDR3nt: TGTGCCAGCAGCTTAGAATACGGGGCCACTGAAGCTTTCTTT
v_gene: TRBV10-3; j_gene: TRBJ1-2; abundance: .; d_gene: TRBD1; CDR3aa: CAIRDRREGYTF; CDR3nt: TGTGCCATCAGGGACAGGCGAGAAGGCTACACCTTC
v_gene: TRBV7-9; j_gene: TRBJ1-5; abundance: .; d_gene: .; CDR3aa: CASSFGHPNQPQHF; CDR3nt: TGTGCCAGCAGCTTTGGACACCCTAATCAGCCCCAGCATTTT
v_gene: TRBV2; j_gene: TRBJ2-5; abundance: .; d_gene: .; CDR3aa: CASRASPGESETQYF; CDR3nt: TGTGCCAGCAGGGCAAGTCCGGGGGAATCGGAGACCCAGTACTTC
v_gene: TRBV27; j_gene: TRBJ1-5; abundance: once; d_gene: TRBD1; CDR3aa: CASSLGRGPYQPQHF; CDR3nt: TGTGCCAGCAGTTTGGGGAGGGGGCCTTATCAGCCCCAGCATTTT
v_gene: TRBV2; j_gene: TRBJ1-6; abundance: .; d_gene: .; CDR3aa: CASSDTRGGPGLNSPLHF; CDR3nt: TGTGCCAGCAGTGACACCCGAGGGGGGCCAGGACTAAATTCACCCCTCCACTTT
v_gene: TRBV7-2; j_gene: TRBJ2-5; abundance: .; d_gene: .; CDR3aa: CASSLSAGRETQYF; CDR3nt: TGTGCCAGCAGCTTAAGCGCGGGGCGGGAGACCCAGTACTTC
v_gene: TRBV7-9; j_gene: TRBJ2-1; abundance: .; d_gene: TRBD2; CDR3aa: CARSPRSSGGNNEQFF; CDR3nt: TGTGCCAGGAGCCCCCGGTCGAGCGGGGGAAACAATGAGCAGTTCTTC
v_gene: TRBV30; j_gene: TRBJ2-5; abundance: .; d_gene: TRBD2; CDR3aa: CAWSVPSSGGETQYF; CDR3nt: TGTGCCTGGAGTGTACCGTCTAGCGGGGGTGAGACCCAGTACTTC
v_gene: TRBV13; j_gene: TRBJ2-7; abundance: once; d_gene: .; CDR3aa: CASSLRQGKSEQYF; CDR3nt: TGTGCCAGCAGCTTACGCCAGGGGAAGAGCGAGCAGTACTTC
v_gene: TRBV6-1; j_gene: TRBJ1-5; abundance: .; d_gene: .; CDR3aa: CAGSGAYNQPQHF; CDR3nt: TGTGCCGGTTCAGGGGCCTACAATCAGCCCCAGCATTTT
v_gene: TRBV19; j_gene: TRBJ1-5; abundance: .; d_gene: TRBD1; CDR3aa: CASSTQGARLQPQHF; CDR3nt: TGTGCCAGTAGTACCCAGGGGGCTAGGCTTCAGCCCCAGCATTTT
v_gene: TRBV5-6; j_gene: TRBJ2-5; abundance: .; d_gene: .; CDR3aa: CASSPRPDGTQYF; CDR3nt: TGTGCCAGCAGCCCCAGGCCAGACGGGACCCAGTACTTC
v_gene: TRBV7-9; j_gene: TRBJ2-7; abundance: .; d_gene: .; CDR3aa: CASSGPHEQYF; CDR3nt: TGTGCCAGCAGTGGGCCCCACGAGCAGTACTTC
v_gene: TRBV7-9; j_gene: TRBJ2-7; abundance: .; d_gene: .; CDR3aa: CASSLVSGLAYEQYF; CDR3nt: TGTGCCAGCAGCTTAGTCTCTGGGTTGGCCTACGAGCAGTACTTC
v_gene: TRBV7-9; j_gene: TRBJ2-3; abundance: .; d_gene: .; CDR3aa: CASSPQGSDTQYF; CDR3nt: TGTGCCAGCAGCCCCCAGGGGTCAGATACGCAGTATTTT
v_gene: TRBV9; j_gene: TRBJ2-3; abundance: .; d_gene: TRBD2; CDR3aa: CASSPGLAGGHLDTQYF; CDR3nt: TGTGCCAGCAGCCCGGGACTAGCGGGGGGGCATTTGGATACGCAGTATTTT
v_gene: TRBV5-1; j_gene: TRBJ2-3; abundance: .; d_gene: TRBD2; CDR3aa: CASSTLGLATPTINPKGSYF; CDR3nt: TGCGCCAGCAGCACTCTAGGACTAGCGACCCCAACAATAAATCCCAAGGGGAGTTATTTT
v_gene: TRBV5-4; j_gene: TRBJ2-7; abundance: once; d_gene: TRBD1; CDR3aa: CASSAGTGLNEQYF; CDR3nt: TGTGCCAGCAGCGCCGGGACAGGGCTCAACGAGCAGTACTTC
v_gene: TRBV11-2; j_gene: TRBJ1-1; abundance: .; d_gene: TRBD1; CDR3aa: CASSWGTGPLNTEAFF; CDR3nt: TGTGCCAGCAGCTGGGGGACAGGGCCCCTTAACACTGAAGCTTTCTTT
v_gene: TRBV7-9; j_gene: TRBJ2-7; abundance: .; d_gene: .; CDR3aa: CASSLYSVTYEQYF; CDR3nt: TGTGCCAGCAGCTTATATTCCGTAACCTACGAGCAGTACTTC
v_gene: TRBV18; j_gene: TRBJ2-2; abundance: .; d_gene: TRBD1; CDR3aa: CASSQDRGLTGELFF; CDR3nt: TGTGCCAGCTCCCAGGACAGGGGTCTAACCGGGGAGCTGTTTTTT
v_gene: TRBV11-2; j_gene: TRBJ2-2; abundance: .; d_gene: .; CDR3aa: CASSPPSLAGELFF; CDR3nt: TGTGCCAGCAGCCCCCCTTCATTAGCCGGGGAGCTGTTTTTT
v_gene: TRBV7-9; j_gene: TRBJ2-7; abundance: .; d_gene: .; CDR3aa: CASSLAGIRDTIYEQYF; CDR3nt: TGTGCCAGCAGCTTAGCGGGAATTCGTGATACCATCTACGAGCAGTACTTC
v_gene: TRBV15; j_gene: TRBJ1-6; abundance: .; d_gene: .; CDR3aa: CATSHTGSNSPLHF; CDR3nt: TGTGCCACCAGCCACACAGGGTCTAATTCACCCCTCCACTTT
v_gene: TRBV6-1; j_gene: TRBJ1-1; abundance: few; d_gene: TRBD1; CDR3aa: CASSEFGTGKVYTEAFF; CDR3nt: TGTGCCAGCAGTGAATTCGGGACAGGGAAGGTATACACTGAAGCTTTCTTT
v_gene: TRBV7-9; j_gene: TRBJ1-2; abundance: .; d_gene: .; CDR3aa: CASSLAPANYGYTF; CDR3nt: TGTGCCAGCAGCTTAGCTCCGGCGAACTATGGCTACACCTTC
v_gene: TRBV11-2; j_gene: TRBJ2-1; abundance: .; d_gene: TRBD2; CDR3aa: CASSFLLNSGGRGDEQFF; CDR3nt: TGTGCCAGCAGCTTCCTTCTGAATAGCGGGGGCCGAGGCGATGAGCAGTTCTTC
v_gene: TRBV5-6; j_gene: TRBJ2-2; abundance: few; d_gene: .; CDR3aa: CASSLLGGGPAGELFF; CDR3nt: TGTGCCAGCAGCTTGTTAGGGGGGGGCCCCGCCGGGGAGCTGTTTTTT
v_gene: TRBV13; j_gene: TRBJ1-1; abundance: few; d_gene: .; CDR3aa: CASSLRRNTEAFF; CDR3nt: TGTGCCAGCAGCTTACGACGGAACACTGAAGCTTTCTTT
v_gene: TRBV5-5; j_gene: TRBJ2-7; abundance: .; d_gene: TRBD2; CDR3aa: CASSSGGELYEQYF; CDR3nt: TGTGCCAGCAGCTCGGGAGGGGAACTCTACGAGCAGTACTTC
v_gene: TRBV6-1; j_gene: TRBJ1-2; abundance: .; d_gene: .; CDR3aa: CASTWNYGYTF; CDR3nt: TGTGCCAGCACCTGGAACTATGGCTACACCTTC
v_gene: TRBV4-1; j_gene: TRBJ2-5; abundance: .; d_gene: .; CDR3aa: CASSKGVIQETQYF; CDR3nt: TGCGCCAGCAGTAAAGGGGTAATCCAAGAGACCCAGTACTTC
v_gene: TRBV6-1; j_gene: TRBJ1-5; abundance: .; d_gene: .; CDR3aa: CASRIMGVGQPQHF; CDR3nt: TGTGCCAGCAGGATCATGGGCGTGGGTCAGCCCCAGCATTTT
v_gene: TRBV15; j_gene: TRBJ1-5; abundance: .; d_gene: TRBD1; CDR3aa: CATSRGTGGRNQPQHF; CDR3nt: TGTGCCACCAGCAGAGGCACAGGGGGTCGGAATCAGCCCCAGCATTTT
v_gene: TRBV13; j_gene: TRBJ1-2; abundance: .; d_gene: TRBD1; CDR3aa: CASNVQEWTGGADGYTF; CDR3nt: TGTGCCAGCAATGTCCAGGAGTGGACAGGGGGCGCAGACGGCTACACCTTC
v_gene: TRBV7-2; j_gene: TRBJ2-5; abundance: .; d_gene: .; CDR3aa: CASSSPYQIQETQYF; CDR3nt: TGTGCCAGCAGCTCACCCTATCAGATACAAGAGACCCAGTACTTC
v_gene: TRBV20-1; j_gene: TRBJ1-1; abundance: .; d_gene: .; CDR3aa: CSAVTWFEAFF; CDR3nt: TGCAGTGCCGTTACATGGTTTGAAGCTTTCTTT
v_gene: TRBV28; j_gene: TRBJ1-1; abundance: .; d_gene: TRBD1; CDR3aa: CASSFGRGRSTEAFF; CDR3nt: TGTGCCAGCAGTTTTGGCAGGGGGCGGTCCACTGAAGCTTTCTTT
v_gene: TRBV9; j_gene: TRBJ1-5; abundance: .; d_gene: .; CDR3aa: CASSPEGGAYQPQHF; CDR3nt: TGTGCCAGCAGCCCCGAGGGGGGGGCTTATCAGCCCCAGCATTTT
v_gene: TRBV6-6; j_gene: TRBJ1-2; abundance: .; d_gene: .; CDR3aa: CAAGERGYTF; CDR3nt: TGTGCCGCAGGGGAGAGGGGCTACACCTTC
v_gene: TRBV19; j_gene: TRBJ1-5; abundance: .; d_gene: .; CDR3aa: CASSIQGTHSNQPQHF; CDR3nt: TGTGCCAGTAGTATTCAGGGGACCCATAGCAATCAGCCCCAGCATTTT
v_gene: TRBV2; j_gene: TRBJ1-1; abundance: .; d_gene: .; CDR3aa: CASSNTGENTEAFF; CDR3nt: TGTGCCAGCAGTAACACCGGGGAGAACACTGAAGCTTTCTTT
v_gene: TRBV7-8; j_gene: TRBJ1-4; abundance: .; d_gene: .; CDR3aa: CASSPRRTTNEKLFF; CDR3nt: TGTGCCAGCAGCCCAAGGAGAACAACTAATGAAAAACTGTTTTTT
v_gene: TRBV19; j_gene: TRBJ1-2; abundance: .; d_gene: TRBD1; CDR3aa: CASSIDPGQVDYTF; CDR3nt: TGTGCCAGTAGTATAGACCCGGGACAGGTTGACTACACCTTC
v_gene: TRBV29-1; j_gene: TRBJ2-7; abundance: .; d_gene: TRBD1; CDR3aa: CSVEGQGIEQYF; CDR3nt: TGCAGCGTCGAGGGACAGGGGATCGAGCAGTACTTC
v_gene: TRBV7-7; j_gene: TRBJ2-2; abundance: few; d_gene: TRBD2; CDR3aa: CASSGGTSGGAGELFF; CDR3nt: TGTGCCAGCAGCGGAGGGACTAGCGGGGGAGCCGGGGAGCTGTTTTTT
v_gene: TRBV7-9; j_gene: TRBJ1-5; abundance: .; d_gene: .; CDR3aa: CASSQTVHNQPQHF; CDR3nt: TGTGCCAGCAGCCAGACAGTGCACAATCAGCCCCAGCATTTT
v_gene: TRBV5-1; j_gene: TRBJ2-2; abundance: .; d_gene: TRBD2; CDR3aa: CASSSPSGGGQTGELFF; CDR3nt: TGCGCCAGCAGCTCCCCCTCCGGGGGGGGGCAAACCGGGGAGCTGTTTTTT
v_gene: TRBV7-2; j_gene: TRBJ1-2; abundance: .; d_gene: .; CDR3aa: CASSLRGTYGYTF; CDR3nt: TGTGCCAGCAGCTTAAGGGGGACCTATGGCTACACCTTC
v_gene: TRBV9; j_gene: TRBJ1-1; abundance: .; d_gene: .; CDR3aa: CASSASPTGLNTEAFF; CDR3nt: TGTGCCAGCAGCGCGAGTCCTACAGGGCTGAACACTGAAGCTTTCTTT
v_gene: TRBV5-1; j_gene: TRBJ2-3; abundance: .; d_gene: TRBD2; CDR3aa: CASSPGTIRTDTQYF; CDR3nt: TGCGCCAGCAGCCCCGGGACTATCCGCACAGATACGCAGTATTTT
v_gene: TRBV19; j_gene: TRBJ2-7; abundance: .; d_gene: .; CDR3aa: CASSPRRGRYEQYF; CDR3nt: TGTGCCAGTAGTCCACGACGGGGTCGGTACGAGCAGTACTTC